This note documents a single T cell receptor beta chain sequence. TCR beta CDR3 regions were amplified from RNA. HTBI primers were the set used in a first-round RT-PCR of the TCR CDR3. MiXCR, applied by TCRdb to the multiplex PCR reads, yields one record per CDR3 protein. The data hold about 740,000 distinct CDR3 sequences, with 14% observed a single time. This sample was included in a study of T cells in Graves' hyperthyroidism and ophthalmopathy. Study information: The authors collected peripheral blood at initial diagnosis, before any treatment.

The CDR3 has 15 amino acids. Germline V lookup: CDR1 KGHSH, CDR2 LQKENI. Trimming removed 3 bases from V and 7 bases from J, with 18 bases in between. The receptor comes from a woman between 18 and 29 years old with Graves' hyperthyroidism. The rearrangement links TRBV18 to TRBJ2-5; D perhaps matches TRBD1 (5 bases). Sequencing input: blood. CDR3 protein: CASSPPGLGRGTQYF. Here the CDR3 DNA reads TGTGCCAGCTCACCCCCAGGTTTGGGAAGGGGGACCCAGTACTTC.